This T cell receptor beta chain stems from a study of shared clonotypes between healthy human individuals. Study details: CD4 naive and CD4 memory each took three plates per donor, while CD8 naive took two and CD8 memory one. Study findings and constraints: A small donor pool kept down the genetic and exposure-history diversity that was represented.

CDR3 length equals 14 residues. V was cut by 10 bases and J by 6 bases, with 22 bases left in between. Germline assignment: CDR1 MNHNY and CDR2 SVGAGI (reference sequence). The table came from immunoSEQ multiplex PCR; TCRdb's copy has only in-frame clones and leaves some out. The sample lists roughly 640,000 clones, 95% to 98% seen once, with roughly 0.05% in the top ten. For this clone: Its antigen remains unidentified.

CD4+ cells yielded CD45RA+ naive and CD45RA-negative memory subsets. The chain employs TRBV6-6 and TRBJ2-7, with a weak D call TRBD2 (5 bases). Material: naive CD4+ T cells sorted from blood. Subset noted: CD45RA+ positively selected. The clonotype originates from a woman between 25 and 40 years old in good health. The CDR3 coding sequence is TGTGCCACCCAAATCGCGGGTGCCAATGCCGAGCAGTACTTC. Translating it yields CATQIAGANAEQYF.